The 14 T cell receptor beta chains in this list originate from one sample, sequenced in a study of neoadjuvant anti-PD-1 for oral cavity cancer. The repertoire was sequenced with immunoSEQ multiplex PCR; TCRdb's copy has only in-frame clones and lacks some. The repertoire holds roughly 8,000 clones, with 45% to 55% as singletons. The starting material was tumor tissue, obtained before nivolumab (anti-PD-1) treatment. The receptors were gathered from a person aged 35 to 85 with oral cavity squamous cell carcinoma.

V is TRBV6-5 and J is TRBJ2-7; D is possibly TRBD1 or TRBD2 (5 bases each). V lost 0 bases, J lost 4 bases, and 13 bases lay in between. Germline CDR1 MNHEY, CDR2 SVGAGI. This CDR3 has 15 residues. The CDR3 loop is CASSYSIRESYEQYF. In DNA, the CDR3 is TGTGCCAGCAGTTACTCGATCAGGGAGTCGTACGAGCAGTACTTC.

The rearrangement links TRBV7-2 to TRBJ1-2; D is unclear. Deletions cut 4 bases from V and 4 bases from J, with 10 bases between. The CDR3 contains 13 residues. Germline CDR1 reads SGHTA; CDR2 reads FQGNSA. The CDR3 here is CASSSKLAYGYTF. Written as DNA, the CDR3 is TGTGCCAGCAGCTCGAAGCTGGCCTATGGCTACACCTTC.

V usage is TRBV28 and J usage is TRBJ2-3; 12 bases are a match to TRBD1. The germline CDR1 and CDR2 sequences are MDHEN and SYDVKM. The CDR3 runs 17 residues. V lost 2 bases, J lost 2 bases, and 5 bases stayed unmatched. CDR3 nucleotides: TGTGCCAGCAGTTTACCTGGGACAGGGGGCCTCACAGATACGCAGTATTTT. This encodes CASSLPGTGGLTDTQYF.

The chain has TRBV30 and TRBJ2-3; the D gene is possibly TRBD2 (5 bases). With 7 bases removed from V and 4 bases from J, the gap between germline ends came to 12 bases. This CDR3 region has 12 residues. Per germline, CDR1 GTSNPN and CDR2 SVGIG (reference sequence). Here the CDR3 DNA reads TGTGCCTACACACTGGGAGCAGATACGCAGTATTTT. It is translated as CAYTLGADTQYF. The variable domain in full, with the rest retrieved from reference TRBV30 and TRBJ2-3, is SQTIHQWPATLVQPVGSPLSLECTVEGTSNPNLYWYRQAAGRGLQLLFYSVGIGQISSEVPQNLSASRPQDRQFILSSKKLLLSDSGFYLCAYTLGADTQYFGPGTRLTVL.

This clone was found a few times. V gene TRBV7-2 combines with J gene TRBJ2-1; D is unclear. CDR1 and CDR2 from the germline V gene are SGHTA and FQGNSA. This CDR3 is 14 amino acids long. V lost 3 bases, J lost 4 bases, and 10 bases lay in between. CDR3 coding DNA: TGTGCCAGCAGCTTTGGTGTTTTATACAATGAGCAGTTCTTC. Protein product: CASSFGVLYNEQFF. The full variable domain, with the rest looked up from reference TRBV7-2 and TRBJ2-1, is GAGVSQSPSNKVTEKGKDVELRCDPISGHTALYWYRQSLGQGLEFLIYFQGNSAPDKSGLPSDRFSAERTGGSVSTLTIQRTQQEDSAVYLCASSFGVLYNEQFFGPGTRLTVL.

The chain links TRBV6-1 to TRBJ2-4; D gene ambiguous. This CDR3 is 15 amino acids long. Germline V lookup: CDR1 MNHNS, CDR2 SASEGT. Trimming shortened V by 1 base and J by 0 bases, and 7 bases separated the two germline ends. This chain's CDR3 is CASSEGRTAKNIQYF. In DNA, the CDR3 is TGTGCCAGCAGTGAAGGAAGGACAGCCAAAAACATTCAGTACTTC.

This clone is medium-sized by share. This chain connects TRBV11-2 to TRBJ2-5; a weak D match, TRBD2 (6 bases). This CDR3 has 15 residues. Trimming stripped 4 bases from V and 2 bases from J, with 14 bases between. Germline CDR1 SGHAT, CDR2 FQNNGV. In DNA form, the CDR3 reads TGTGCCAGCAGCTCGCTAAGTGGAGGGCAAGAGACCCAGTACTTC. This codes for CASSSLSGGQETQYF.

This clone turned up a few times. CDR3 coding DNA: TGCGCCAGCAGCCAAGGTTGGACAGACACAGATACGCAGTATTTT. Protein: CASSQGWTDTDTQYF. The chain combines TRBV4-1 with TRBJ2-3; D possibly corresponds to TRBD1 (6 bases). Germline assignment: CDR1 MGHRA and CDR2 YSYEKL. V lost 1 base and J 2 bases, leaving 10 bases between the germline ends. This CDR3 region has 15 residues.

V gene TRBV6-6 combines with J gene TRBJ2-7; 11 positions match TRBD2. There are 14 residues in the CDR3. CDR1 is MNHNY, CDR2 SVGAGI, per germline (reference sequence). The J segment lost 6 bases and the V segment lost 7 bases, leaving 8 bases of the junction unmatched. The CDR3 bases are TGTGCCAGCACCGTACTAGCGGGAGCACGCGAGCAGTACTTC. As protein: CASTVLAGAREQYF.

This clone has just a few counts. V is TRBV7-9 and J is TRBJ1-1, with TRBD1 as a possible D gene (6 bases). V gave up 5 bases and J gave up 2 bases, with 12 bases separating them. CDR3 size: 14 residues. From germline, CDR1 is SEHNR and CDR2 FQNEAQ (reference sequence). This CDR3 is CASSSGQHNTEAFF. The DNA for the CDR3 is TGTGCCAGCAGCAGCGGACAGCATAACACTGAAGCTTTCTTT.

The chain employs TRBV2 and TRBJ2-6; 12 nucleotides line up with TRBD2. Unmatched junction bases numbered 8, after V lost 4 bases and J lost 1 base. CDR3 length equals 19 residues. Germline CDR1 SNHLY, CDR2 FYNNEI. The CDR3 nucleotides are TGTGCCAGCAGTGCCTCTAGCGGGAGGGCCGGGTCTGGGGCCAACGTCCTGACTTTC. Encoded protein: CASSASSGRAGSGANVLTF.

CDR3: CASRAGGSNYGYTF. The CDR3, as DNA: TGTGCCAGCAGGGCCGGGGGAAGTAACTATGGCTACACCTTC. The chain links TRBV28 to TRBJ1-2; perhaps TRBD1 as D (5 bases). Germline CDR1 and CDR2: MDHEN and SYDVKM. Trimming pared 6 bases from V and 1 base from J, leaving 12 bases between. This CDR3 region has 14 residues.

The chain is built from TRBV6-5 and TRBJ1-2; D might be TRBD1 (6 bases). From germline, CDR1 is MNHEY and CDR2 SVGAGI. V was shortened by 7 bases and J by 7 bases, with 19 bases between the two germline ends. There are 14 residues in the CDR3. As DNA, the CDR3 is TGTGCCAGCACTACCATTACAGGGATTATTGGCTACACCTTC. Protein product: CASTTITGIIGYTF.

With regard to this clone: The junction departs from the called germline gene at one end, perhaps through a read error. The rearrangement uses TRBV27 and TRBJ2-1; 10 bases are a match to TRBD2. Per the germline V gene, CDR1 is MNHEY and CDR2 is SMNVEV (reference sequence). The CDR3 consists of 14 residues. DNA of the CDR3: TGTGCCAGCAACTTAGCGGGGGGTGACAATCAGCAGTTCTTC. As protein: CASNLAGGDNQQFF.